The rows below give T cell receptor beta chains drawn from one sample of a study of blood T cell repertoires in COVID-19. This table comes from immunoSEQ multiplex PCR, and its TCRdb copy is limited to in-frame clones, with some not included. The sample carries fewer than 200,000 clones, approximately 92% recorded once. Sequencing was carried out using peripheral blood. Every receptor here comes from a woman aged 50 to 60 with acute or convalescent COVID-19. Each CDR3 is given with its conserved first and last residue. Each record gives: clone size, J gene, V gene, D gene, CDR3 DNA, CDR3 protein. The D gene is left open where the match is weak. Clone size appears in some rows only: once, few, many, or a class for an expanded clone.

once	TRBJ1-2	TRBV19	TRBD1	TGTGCCAGTAGTATAGGGACAGGGGATGGCTACACCTTC	CASSIGTGDGYTF
NA	TRBJ1-1	TRBV5-4	TRBD1	TGTGCCAGCAGCCTGGGTATCCAGGGGGCAGACACTGAAGCTTTCTTT	CASSLGIQGADTEAFF
NA	TRBJ1-5	TRBV20-1	TRBD1	TGCAGTGCTAGTAAGGGACAGGGAAATCAGCCCCAGCATTTT	CSASKGQGNQPQHF
NA	TRBJ2-2	TRBV5-1	NA	TGCGCCAGCAGCTTGGCTCTCGGGACCGGGGAGCTGTTTTTT	CASSLALGTGELFF
NA	TRBJ2-2	TRBV9	TRBD1	TGTGCCAGCAGCCCTCGAGGGGGACAGATTACCGGGGAGCTGTTTTTT	CASSPRGGQITGELFF
once	TRBJ1-5	TRBV19	NA	TGTGCCAGTTCGGGGAGGGGTCAGCCCCAGCATTTT	CASSGRGQPQHF
NA	TRBJ2-1	TRBV10-3	NA	TGTGCCATCACCAAGGAGAGTGGCAATGAGCAGTTCTTC	CAITKESGNEQFF
NA	TRBJ2-1	TRBV5-5	NA	TGTGCCAGCAGCTTGGAATGGCAGAAAAATGAGCAGTTCTTC	CASSLEWQKNEQFF
NA	TRBJ1-1	TRBV4-1	TRBD1	TGCGCCAGCAGCCAAGTCACAGGGGGAACTGAAGCTTTCTTT	CASSQVTGGTEAFF
NA	TRBJ2-7	TRBV5-1	NA	TGCGCCAGCAGCTTTTATCCGGGTCCAGTTTACGAGCAGTACTTC	CASSFYPGPVYEQYF
NA	TRBJ1-1	TRBV4-1	NA	TGCGCCAGCAGCCAAGTGGGGGGAGAAGCTTTCTTT	CASSQVGGEAFF
few	TRBJ2-7	TRBV24-1	NA	TGTGCCACCAGCTCAGGGAGGGGGGAGCAGTACTTC	CATSSGRGEQYF
NA	TRBJ2-5	TRBV24-1	NA	TGTGCCACCAGTGAAGCCCTCCTAGAGACCCAGTACTTC	CATSEALLETQYF
NA	TRBJ2-5	TRBV3-1/TRBV3-2	NA	TGTGCCAGCAGCCAAGTCTGGTCGGGGGACGCGACCCAGTACTTC	CASSQVWSGDATQYF
NA	TRBJ2-5	TRBV5-4	TRBD1	TGTGCCAGCAGCCGATCGGAGGGACAGGGGGAAGAGACCCAGTACTTC	CASSRSEGQGEETQYF
NA	TRBJ1-1	TRBV7-9	NA	TGTGCCAGCAGCTTAGCGGTGGCGAACACTGAAGCTTTCTTT	CASSLAVANTEAFF
once	TRBJ1-5	TRBV7-2	NA	TGTGCCAGCAGCTTAGGGCCGACTGGCAATCAGCCCCAGCATTTT	CASSLGPTGNQPQHF
once	TRBJ1-5	TRBV12-3/TRBV12-4	NA	TGTGCCAGCAGTTTAAATCGTCAGCCCCAGCATTTT	CASSLNRQPQHF
few	TRBJ1-2	TRBV19	NA	TGTGCCAGTATTAGTTGGTCTTCCTATGGCTACACCTTC	CASISWSSYGYTF
NA	TRBJ1-1	TRBV11-2	NA	TGTGCCAGCAACTCCCGAGGGAACACTGAAGCTTTCTTT	CASNSRGNTEAFF
few	TRBJ2-1	TRBV20-1	NA	TGCAGTGCTAGTTATCGAGGCTCGTACAATGAGCAGTTCTTC	CSASYRGSYNEQFF
NA	TRBJ2-7	TRBV28	TRBD1	TGTGCCAGCAGTCAAGTTGGACAGGGCACGCAGTACTTC	CASSQVGQGTQYF
NA	TRBJ2-1	TRBV15	NA	TGTGCCACCAGCAGAGACAGACTTAGGAGTAATGAGCAGTTCTTC	CATSRDRLRSNEQFF
NA	TRBJ2-3	TRBV7-9	NA	TGTGCCAGCAGCGACAGTAGGCGGGATTCAGATACGCAGTATTTT	CASSDSRRDSDTQYF
NA	TRBJ1-1	TRBV25-1	NA	TGTGCCAGCGCTCCAACACCGAACACTGAAGCTTTCTTT	CASAPTPNTEAFF
NA	TRBJ1-6	TRBV5-6	TRBD1	TGTGCCAGCAGTCGAGACAGGGGAGGTTCACCCCTCCACTTT	CASSRDRGGSPLHF
NA	TRBJ2-2	TRBV10-1	NA	TGCGCCAGCAGTGTGACGACAGGGGAGGGCACCGGGGAGCTGTTTTTT	CASSVTTGEGTGELFF
NA	TRBJ1-3	TRBV4-3	NA	TGCGCCAGCAGCCAAGACCAGACAGTCTCTGGAAACACCATATATTTT	CASSQDQTVSGNTIYF
NA	TRBJ1-5	TRBV28	NA	TGTGCCAGCAGTCCGCGGGGCAGCAATCAGCCCCAGCATTTT	CASSPRGSNQPQHF
NA	TRBJ2-7	TRBV30	TRBD2	TGTGCCTGGTCCCGACTAGCACCTTACGAGCAGTACTTC	CAWSRLAPYEQYF
NA	TRBJ2-2	TRBV24-1	TRBD1	TGTGCCACCAGTGATCTACCCCTGACAGGGGGCTCCGGGGAGCTGTTTTTT	CATSDLPLTGGSGELFF